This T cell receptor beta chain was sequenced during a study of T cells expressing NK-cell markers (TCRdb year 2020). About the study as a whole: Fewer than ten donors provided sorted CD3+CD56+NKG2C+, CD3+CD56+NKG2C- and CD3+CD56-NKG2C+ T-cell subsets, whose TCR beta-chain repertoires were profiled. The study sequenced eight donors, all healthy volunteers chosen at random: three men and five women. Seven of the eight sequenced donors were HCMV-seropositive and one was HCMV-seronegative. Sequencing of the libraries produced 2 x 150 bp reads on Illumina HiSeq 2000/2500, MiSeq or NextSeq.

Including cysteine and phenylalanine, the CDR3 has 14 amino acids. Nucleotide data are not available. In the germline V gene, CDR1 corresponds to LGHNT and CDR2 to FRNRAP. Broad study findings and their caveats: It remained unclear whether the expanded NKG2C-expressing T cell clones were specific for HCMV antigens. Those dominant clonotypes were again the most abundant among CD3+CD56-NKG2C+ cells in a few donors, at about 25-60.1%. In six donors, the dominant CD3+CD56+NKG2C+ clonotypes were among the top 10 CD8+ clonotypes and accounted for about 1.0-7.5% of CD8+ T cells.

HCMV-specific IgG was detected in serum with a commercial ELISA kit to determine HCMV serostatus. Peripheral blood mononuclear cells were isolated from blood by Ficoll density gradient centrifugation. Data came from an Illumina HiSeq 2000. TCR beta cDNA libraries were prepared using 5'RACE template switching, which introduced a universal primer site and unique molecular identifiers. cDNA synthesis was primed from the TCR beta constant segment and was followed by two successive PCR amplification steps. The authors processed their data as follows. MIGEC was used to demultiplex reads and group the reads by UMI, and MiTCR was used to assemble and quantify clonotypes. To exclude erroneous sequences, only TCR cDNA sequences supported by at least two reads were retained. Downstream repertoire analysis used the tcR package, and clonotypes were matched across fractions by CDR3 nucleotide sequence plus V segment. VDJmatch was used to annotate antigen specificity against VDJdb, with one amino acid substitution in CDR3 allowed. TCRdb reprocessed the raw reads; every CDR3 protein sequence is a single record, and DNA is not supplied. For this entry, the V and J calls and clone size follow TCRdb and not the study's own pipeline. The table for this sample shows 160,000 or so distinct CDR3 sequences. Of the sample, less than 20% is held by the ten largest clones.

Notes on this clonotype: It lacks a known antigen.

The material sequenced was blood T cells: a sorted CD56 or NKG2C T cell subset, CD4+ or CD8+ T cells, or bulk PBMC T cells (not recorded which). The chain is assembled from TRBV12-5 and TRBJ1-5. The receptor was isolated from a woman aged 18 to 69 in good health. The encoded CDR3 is CASAGVGLGQPQHF.